This entry lists 8 T cell receptor beta chains sequenced from one sample in a study of blood T cell repertoires in COVID-19. Sequenced by immunoSEQ multiplex PCR; TCRdb stores in-frame clones only, minus some. The sample carries some 460,000 clones, roughly nine tenths recorded once. The sequencing input was PBMCs or T cells enriched from blood (not recorded which). The receptors derive from a woman younger than 30 with acute COVID-19.

The rearrangement links TRBV19 to TRBJ2-2; the D gene is possibly TRBD1 (7 bases). The germline gives CDR1 LNHDA, CDR2 SQIVND (reference sequence). The CDR3 is made up of 16 amino acids. Between the trimmed V and J ends, which lost 3 bases and 2 bases, there was a span of 13 bases. CDR3 DNA: TGTGCCAGTAGTATTCTCCAGGGGGGTAACACCGGGGAGCTGTTTTTT. Its protein is CASSILQGGNTGELFF.

This chain connects TRBV18 to TRBJ2-1; the match to TRBD1 covers 7 bases. CDR3 length: 13 amino acids. Germline V gene lookup returns CDR1 KGHSH and CDR2 LQKENI. V lost 6 bases and J lost 14; bases outside the gene matches: 13. CDR3 amino acids: CASSLSPGDREFF. DNA of the CDR3: TGTGCCAGCTCGCTTTCCCCCGGCGACAGGGAGTTCTTC.

The J gene is TRBJ2-1, the V gene TRBV6-2 or TRBV6-3, with TRBD2 identical over 11 bases. J was trimmed by 0 bases and V by 5 bases; bases with no gene match: 3. There are 16 residues in the CDR3. Germline CDR1 reads MNHEY; CDR2 reads SVGEGT. Written as DNA, the CDR3 is TGTGCCAGCAGTCTAGCGGGAGGAACCTCCTACAATGAGCAGTTCTTC. As protein: CASSLAGGTSYNEQFF.

The CDR3 region has the DNA TGTGCCAGCAGCTTAACGGGACAGAGCTCCTATAATTCACCCCTCCACTTT. Its translation: CASSLTGQSSYNSPLHF. This chain links TRBV7-3 with TRBJ1-6; 7 bases are a match to TRBD1. The germline V gene encodes CDR1 SGHTA and CDR2 FQGTGA. V shed 0 bases and J 0 bases; nucleotides not matched to a gene: 2. This CDR3 has 17 residues.

The rearrangement uses TRBV6-5 and TRBJ1-6, with a weak D call TRBD1 (5 bases). The CDR3 loop spans 15 amino acids. Looked up from germline, CDR1 is MNHEY and CDR2 is SVGAGI. Trimming took 2 bases from V and 7 from J, leaving 12 bases between them. The CDR3 nucleotides are TGTGCCAGCAGTTACGATGGGGCGCGGAATTCACCCCTCCACTTT. Residues: CASSYDGARNSPLHF.

As DNA, the CDR3 is TGCGCCAGCAGCCAAGCCCAGGGGGTTGATACGCAGTATTTT. This translates into CASSQAQGVDTQYF. The chain joins TRBV4-3 to TRBJ2-3; 7 positions agree with TRBD1. The V segment lost 1 base and the J segment 6 bases; nucleotides outside the gene matches: 4. The CDR3 consists of 14 residues. Germline values: CDR1 LGHNA, CDR2 YSLEER.

The chain employs TRBV3-1 (or the pseudogene TRBV3-2) and TRBJ2-1, with 8 bases lining up with TRBD1. The germline V gene has CDR1 LGHDT and CDR2 YNNKEL (reference sequence). This CDR3 has 15 amino acids. Unmatched junction bases numbered 12, after V lost 4 bases and J lost 10 bases. CDR3 nucleotides: TGTGCCAGCAGCCTGGGACAGGCGGCGGGACGGGAGCAGTTCTTC. This gives the protein CASSLGQAAGREQFF.

The V and J genes are TRBV5-1 and TRBJ2-1; 11 bases agree with TRBD2. CDR1 and CDR2 (germline): SGHRS, YFSETQ. Losses at the gene ends were 5 bases for V and 10 bases for J; bases not matched to a gene: 14. This CDR3 is built from 16 residues. CDR3 DNA sequence: TGCGCCAGCAGAACGGCGACTAGCGGGATATCTCAAGAGCAGTTCTTC. Translating gives CASRTATSGISQEQFF.